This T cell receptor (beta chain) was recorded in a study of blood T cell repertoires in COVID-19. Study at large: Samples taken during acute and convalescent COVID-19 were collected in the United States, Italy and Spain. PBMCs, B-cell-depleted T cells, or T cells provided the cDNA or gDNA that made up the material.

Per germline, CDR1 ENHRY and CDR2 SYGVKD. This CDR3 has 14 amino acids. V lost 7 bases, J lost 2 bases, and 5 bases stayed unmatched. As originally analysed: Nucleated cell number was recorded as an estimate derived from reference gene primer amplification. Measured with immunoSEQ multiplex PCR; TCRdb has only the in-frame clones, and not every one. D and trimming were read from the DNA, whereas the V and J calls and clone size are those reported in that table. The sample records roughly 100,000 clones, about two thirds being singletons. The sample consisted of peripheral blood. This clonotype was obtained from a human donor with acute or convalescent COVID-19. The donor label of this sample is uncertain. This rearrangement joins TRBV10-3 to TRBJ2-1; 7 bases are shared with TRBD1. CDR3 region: CAIKRQGTYNEQFF. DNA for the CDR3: TGTGCCATCAAACGACAGGGTACCTACAATGAGCAGTTCTTC.